What follows are 31 T cell receptor beta chains derived from one specimen sequenced in a study of blood T cell repertoires in COVID-19. Assay used: immunoSEQ multiplex PCR; TCRdb lists only in-frame clones, some missing. Of 200,000 to 300,000 clones in the sample, around four fifths were seen once. Sequencing was performed on PBMCs or T cells enriched from blood (not recorded which). The receptors were gathered from a middle-aged woman who had been exposed to COVID-19.

CDR3 nucleotide sequence: TGTGCCAGCAGTTTTTGGGGCATGGGCAATCAGCCCCAGCATTTT. It is translated as CASSFWGMGNQPQHF. V usage is TRBV28 and J usage is TRBJ1-5; D is possibly TRBD1 (5 bases). The germline CDR1 and CDR2 sequences are MDHEN and SYDVKM. The CDR3 is made up of 15 amino acids. Trimming removed 3 bases from V and 2 bases from J, with 11 bases in between.

The V and J genes are TRBV19 and TRBJ1-5, with 10 nucleotides matching TRBD1. Germline V gene data show CDR1 as LNHDA and CDR2 as SQIVND (reference sequence). The CDR3 covers 16 residues. V lost 9 bases to trimming and J lost 5 bases; unmatched junction nucleotides: 13. The CDR3 DNA is TGTGCCAGCAAAAACTCGGGACAGGGGAGCCATCAGCCCCAGCATTTT. It yields the protein CASKNSGQGSHQPQHF.

The chain links TRBV6-5 to TRBJ1-3; tentative D call: TRBD1 (6 bases). This CDR3 spans 15 amino acids. The V end lost 2 bases, the J end lost 6 bases, and 14 bases lay between the germline ends. Looked up from germline, CDR1 is MNHEY and CDR2 is SVGAGI. CDR3 coding DNA: TGTGCCAGCAGTTACGACAGGAGAACCGAAAACACCATATATTTT. Translated: CASSYDRRTENTIYF.

The CDR3 DNA reads as TGTGCCAGCAGCTTAGCCGGCGGAGATACGCAGTATTTT. Amino acids: CASSLAGGDTQYF. The gene calls are TRBV11-3 and TRBJ2-3; D is ambiguous. Germline V gene lookup returns CDR1 SGHNT and CDR2 YENEEA. CDR3 length equals 13 residues. The V gene lost 1 base and the J gene lost 5 bases, with 7 bases spanning the gap.

The count of this clone is one. The gene calls are TRBV7-2 and TRBJ2-7, with TRBD2 matching over 9 bases. V gave up 2 bases and J gave up 6 bases; unmatched junction bases: 8. CDR1 is SGHTA and CDR2 is FQGNSA in the germline V gene. The CDR3 is 15 amino acids. As DNA, the CDR3 is TGTGCCAGCAGCTTAATCGGCGGGGGGGCCTTCGAGCAGTACTTC. Its translation is CASSLIGGGAFEQYF.

This clone appeared a single time. The DNA of the CDR3 is TGTGCCAGCACCCCCCGGGGGGACTATGGCTACACCTTC. Translated: CASTPRGDYGYTF. The genes are TRBV12-3 or TRBV12-4 and TRBJ1-2; D is possibly TRBD1 (5 bases). Trimming removed 7 bases from V and 3 bases from J, with 12 bases in between. CDR3 length: 13 amino acids.

The chain combines TRBV11-3 with TRBJ1-1; D possibly corresponds to TRBD1 (6 bases). Germline-derived CDR1 and CDR2 are SGHNT and YENEEA. This CDR3 comprises 16 residues. Trimming stripped 2 bases from V and 1 base from J, with 14 bases between. The CDR3 region is CASSLRDRRTNTEAFF. CDR3 nucleotide sequence: TGTGCCAGCAGCTTAAGAGACAGGCGAACGAACACTGAAGCTTTCTTT.

The chain couples TRBV7-2 to TRBJ2-7, with 13 bases identical to TRBD2. The V gene's germline CDR1 is SGHTA and CDR2 FQGNSA. The J segment lost 6 bases and the V segment lost 1 base, leaving 6 bases of the junction unmatched. The CDR3 runs to 16 residues. For the CDR3, the DNA is TGTGCCAGCAGCTTAGGGGGACTAGCGGGGACGGGCGAGCAGTACTTC. Its protein product is CASSLGGLAGTGEQYF.

The chain joins TRBV30 to TRBJ2-1; TRBD2 is a possible D gene (5 bases). Germline V gene data show CDR1 as GTSNPN and CDR2 as SVGIG (reference sequence). The CDR3 runs to 11 residues. Trimming removed 0 bases from V and 10 bases from J, with 7 bases in between. The chain's CDR3 is CAWSVTGEQFF. The CDR3 DNA reads as TGTGCCTGGAGTGTAACGGGGGAGCAGTTCTTC.

V is TRBV3-1 (or the pseudogene TRBV3-2) and J is TRBJ2-7; TRBD2 agrees at 7 bases. The length of the CDR3 is 15 residues. The germline V gene encodes CDR1 LGHDT and CDR2 YNNKEL (reference sequence). Trimming took 0 bases from V and 2 from J; bases not matched to a gene: 4. The CDR3 spells CASSQEIGLAYEQYF. As DNA, the CDR3 is TGTGCCAGCAGCCAAGAAATAGGACTAGCCTACGAGCAGTACTTC.

The rearrangement joins TRBV5-6 to TRBJ1-5; 7 bases agree with TRBD1. J was trimmed by 7 bases and V by 5 bases; bases with no gene match: 12. Germline CDR1 is SGHDT and CDR2 is YYEEEE. The CDR3 sequence is 15 residues long. The CDR3 bases are TGTGCCAGCAGTATTACAGGGGCCCAACTACAGCCCCAGCATTTT. Protein sequence: CASSITGAQLQPQHF.

The genes are TRBV7-9 and TRBJ1-4, with 7 nucleotides matching TRBD1. Trimming cost V 6 bases and J 8 bases; bases outside gene matches: 15. This CDR3 contains 16 residues. Germline V gene data show CDR1 as SEHNR and CDR2 as FQNEAQ (reference sequence). The CDR3 DNA follows: TGTGCCAGCAGTCGTAAAACAGGGGAGAGGCGAGAAAAACTGTTTTTT. The encoded protein is CASSRKTGERREKLFF.

This rearrangement joins TRBV12-3 or TRBV12-4 to TRBJ2-2; D may be TRBD2 (5 bases). Trimming shortened V by 6 bases and J by 4 bases, and 9 bases separated the two germline ends. The CDR3 is made up of 13 amino acids. In DNA, the CDR3 is TGTGCCAGCAGGACTACCACCACCGGGGAGCTGTTTTTT. Residues: CASRTTTTGELFF.

The chain carries TRBV7-3 and TRBJ1-1; D is possibly TRBD1 (5 bases). This CDR3 is built from 13 residues. Germline loops: CDR1 SGHTA, CDR2 FQGTGA. The ends were cut back, 5 bases at V and 10 bases at J, with 17 bases in the middle. The CDR3 region has the DNA TGTGCCAGCAGCCCGGGGGAGGAACAATCAGCTTTCTTT. This encodes CASSPGEEQSAFF.

The CDR3 is CASSLREDYGYTF. The CDR3 region has the DNA TGTGCCAGCAGCTTACGCGAAGACTATGGCTACACCTTC. The V and J genes are TRBV7-2 and TRBJ1-2; no clear D gene. The V gene lost 2 bases and the J gene lost 3 bases, with 7 bases spanning the gap. The CDR3 is 13 amino acids. Germline loops: CDR1 SGHTA, CDR2 FQGNSA.

The chain is built from TRBV7-8 and TRBJ2-3; D might be TRBD2 (5 bases). CDR1 and CDR2 from the germline V gene are SGHVS and FQNEAQ. Trimming took off 5 bases at V and 1 base at J, with 13 bases between the two ends. This CDR3 region has 15 residues. CDR3 in DNA: TGTGCCAGCAGCCGTCGGGATAGCGGCACAGATACGCAGTATTTT. Translating it yields CASSRRDSGTDTQYF. The full variable domain, its missing parts supplied by reference TRBV7-8 and TRBJ2-3, is GAGVSQSPRYKVAKRGQDVALRCDPISGHVSLFWYQQALGQGPEFLTYFQNEAQLDKSGLPSDRFFAERPEGSVSTLKIQRTQQEDSAVYLCASSRRDSGTDTQYFGPGTRLTVL.

The V gene is TRBV5-5, the J gene TRBJ1-2, with D possibly being TRBD1 (5 bases). This CDR3 is 14 amino acids long. From germline, CDR1 is SGHKS and CDR2 YYEKEE (reference sequence). Deletions cut 4 bases from V and 6 bases from J, with 16 bases between. CDR3 region: CASSEGLTRDGYTF. In DNA form, the CDR3 reads TGTGCCAGCAGCGAGGGACTGACGAGGGATGGCTACACCTTC.

The chain combines TRBV19 with TRBJ1-5; 9 nucleotides align to TRBD1. The CDR3 totals 14 residues. Germline lookup yields CDR1 LNHDA and CDR2 SQIVND (reference sequence). V lost 5 bases to trimming and J lost 3 bases; unmatched junction nucleotides: 2. DNA of the CDR3: TGTGCCAGTAGTCGGGACAGGGCCAATCAGCCCCAGCATTTT. Translating gives CASSRDRANQPQHF.

This chain joins TRBV7-2 and TRBJ2-5; D ambiguous. The germline V and J ends were trimmed by 5 bases and 0 bases, with 7 bases remaining between them. This CDR3 spans 13 amino acids. Looked up from germline, CDR1 is SGHTA and CDR2 is FQGNSA. The CDR3: CASSQAYQETQYF. DNA of the CDR3: TGTGCCAGCAGCCAAGCCTACCAAGAGACCCAGTACTTC. Filled out from reference TRBV7-2 and TRBJ2-5, the complete variable domain reads GAGVSQSPSNKVTEKGKDVELRCDPISGHTALYWYRQSLGQGLEFLIYFQGNSAPDKSGLPSDRFSAERTGGSVSTLTIQRTQQEDSAVYLCASSQAYQETQYFGPGTRLLVL.

CDR3 coding DNA: TGTGCCAGCAGTTTATCGGCAAGGGGTGAACAGCCCCAGCATTTT. This codes for CASSLSARGEQPQHF. The V call is TRBV27, the J call TRBJ1-5; TRBD1 might be the D (5 bases). V was trimmed by 0 bases and J by 7 bases, leaving 13 bases between them. The germline V gene encodes CDR1 MNHEY and CDR2 SMNVEV (reference sequence). The CDR3 runs to 15 residues.

A single count supports this clone. The chain is built from TRBV4-1 and TRBJ1-5; 9 bases map to TRBD1. Per germline, CDR1 MGHRA and CDR2 YSYEKL. The CDR3 is 16 amino acids. V trimming: 3 bases; J trimming: 1 base; junction bases outside the gene matches: 4. CDR3 in DNA: TGCGCCAGCAGCCATGGACAGGGGATGAGCAATCAGCCCCAGCATTTT. Its translation is CASSHGQGMSNQPQHF.

The chain couples TRBV7-9 to TRBJ1-1; D is ambiguous. V dropped 7 bases and J dropped 12 bases, with 21 bases sitting between them. This CDR3 is built from 13 residues. Germline lookup yields CDR1 SEHNR and CDR2 FQNEAQ (reference sequence). The CDR3 coding sequence is TGTGCCAGCACCGGCATATTGGGAGGATCGACTTTCTTT. It yields the protein CASTGILGGSTFF. The full variable domain, its missing parts supplied by reference TRBV7-9 and TRBJ1-1, is DTGVSQNPRHKITKRGQNVTFRCDPISEHNRLYWYRQTLGQGPEFLTYFQNEAQLEKSRLLSDRFSAERPKGSFSTLEIQRTEQGDSAMYLCASTGILGGSTFFGQGTRLTVV.

The J gene is TRBJ1-4, the V gene TRBV11-2, with unresolved D. Trimming removed 3 bases from V and 6 bases from J, with 17 bases in between. From germline, CDR1 is SGHAT and CDR2 FQNNGV. The CDR3 has 16 amino acids. For the CDR3, the DNA is TGTGCCAGCAGCTTCGGACTGGGTGGTAGGGATGAAAAACTGTTTTTT. This translates into CASSFGLGGRDEKLFF.

The chain carries TRBV10-3 and TRBJ1-6, with D unclear. V was pared by 6 bases and J by 8 bases, with 14 bases between. The CDR3 sequence is 14 residues long. Germline V CDR1 and CDR2: ENHRY, SYGVKD. CDR3 sequence reads: CAIRREGTDSPLHF. In DNA form, the CDR3 reads TGTGCCATCAGGAGGGAGGGAACGGATTCACCCCTCCACTTT.

The chain combines TRBV5-1 with TRBJ1-2, with D uncertain. Trimming left V 4 bases short and J 2 bases short, with 9 bases between. CDR1 SGHRS and CDR2 YFSETQ come from the germline V gene. The CDR3 extends over 13 amino acids. CDR3 amino acids: CASSPTNNYGYTF. The CDR3 nucleotides are TGCGCCAGCAGCCCGACAAACAACTATGGCTACACCTTC.

V and J are TRBV18 and TRBJ2-1, with D unclear. This CDR3 comprises 14 residues. The germline V and J ends were trimmed by 4 bases and 7 bases, with 14 bases remaining between them. Germline CDR1 reads KGHSH; CDR2 reads LQKENI. For the CDR3, the DNA is TGTGCCAGCTCACTCGTGGGCTTGGCAAATGAGCAGTTCTTC. Its translation is CASSLVGLANEQFF.

This clone appeared once. The rearrangement uses TRBV6-5 and TRBJ1-1; D is unclear. Germline values: CDR1 MNHEY, CDR2 SVGAGI. This CDR3 has 16 residues. V was trimmed by 0 bases and J by 0 bases, leaving 11 bases between them. CDR3 DNA sequence: TGTGCCAGCAGTTACTCCCCCTACCGGGTGAACACTGAAGCTTTCTTT. Amino acid sequence: CASSYSPYRVNTEAFF.

The chain joins TRBV9 to TRBJ2-1, with 11 bases fitting TRBD2. The CDR3 consists of 16 residues. Germline loops: CDR1 SGDLS, CDR2 YYNGEE. After removal of 4 bases from V and 5 bases from J, the junction contained 8 bases not matched to a gene. CDR3 coding DNA: TGTGCCAGCAGCCTTCCGGGACTAGCGGAAGACAATGAGCAGTTCTTC. Its translation is CASSLPGLAEDNEQFF.

The chain is built from TRBV7-9 and TRBJ2-5; possible D gene TRBD2, 6 bases. V shed 5 bases and J shed 2 bases, with 15 bases lying between them. The V gene's germline CDR1 is SEHNR and CDR2 FQNEAQ (reference sequence). This CDR3 is built from 15 residues. The CDR3 protein is CASSPVGGAQETQYF. The CDR3 bases are TGTGCCAGCAGCCCCGTCGGCGGGGCACAAGAGACCCAGTACTTC.

The gene calls are TRBV28 and TRBJ2-3, with D maybe TRBD2 (6 bases). CDR1 MDHEN and CDR2 SYDVKM come from the germline V gene. The CDR3 runs 14 residues. Deletions cut 9 bases from V and 9 bases from J, with 22 bases between. CDR3 in DNA: TGTGCCAGTGCGGGATCTGGGACTTCTGGGACGCAGTATTTT. This gives the protein CASAGSGTSGTQYF.

The chain recombines TRBV18 with TRBJ1-5; TRBD1 is a possible D gene (6 bases). Germline V gene sequence: CDR1 KGHSH, CDR2 LQKENI. V shed 6 bases and J shed 5 bases, with 11 bases lying between them. The CDR3 extends over 13 amino acids. For the CDR3, the DNA is TGTGCCAGCTCTCCGGGACATCATCAGCCCCAGCATTTT. Its protein is CASSPGHHQPQHF.